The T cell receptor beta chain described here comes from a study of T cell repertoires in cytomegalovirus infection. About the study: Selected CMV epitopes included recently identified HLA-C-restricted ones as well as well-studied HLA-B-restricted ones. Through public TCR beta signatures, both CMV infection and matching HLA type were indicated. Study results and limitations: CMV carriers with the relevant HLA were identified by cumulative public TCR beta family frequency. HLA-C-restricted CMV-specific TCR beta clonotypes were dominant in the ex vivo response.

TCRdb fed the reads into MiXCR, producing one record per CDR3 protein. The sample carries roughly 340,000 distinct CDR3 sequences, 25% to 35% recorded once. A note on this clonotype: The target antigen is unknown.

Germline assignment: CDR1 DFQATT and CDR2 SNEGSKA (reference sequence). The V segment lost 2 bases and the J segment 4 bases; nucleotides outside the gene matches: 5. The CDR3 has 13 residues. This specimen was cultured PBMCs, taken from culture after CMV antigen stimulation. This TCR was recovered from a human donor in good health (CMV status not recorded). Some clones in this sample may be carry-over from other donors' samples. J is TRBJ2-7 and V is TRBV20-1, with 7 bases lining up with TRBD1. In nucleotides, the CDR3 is TGCAGTGCTAGAAGACAGGGAAGGTACGAGCAGTACTTC. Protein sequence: CSARRQGRYEQYF.